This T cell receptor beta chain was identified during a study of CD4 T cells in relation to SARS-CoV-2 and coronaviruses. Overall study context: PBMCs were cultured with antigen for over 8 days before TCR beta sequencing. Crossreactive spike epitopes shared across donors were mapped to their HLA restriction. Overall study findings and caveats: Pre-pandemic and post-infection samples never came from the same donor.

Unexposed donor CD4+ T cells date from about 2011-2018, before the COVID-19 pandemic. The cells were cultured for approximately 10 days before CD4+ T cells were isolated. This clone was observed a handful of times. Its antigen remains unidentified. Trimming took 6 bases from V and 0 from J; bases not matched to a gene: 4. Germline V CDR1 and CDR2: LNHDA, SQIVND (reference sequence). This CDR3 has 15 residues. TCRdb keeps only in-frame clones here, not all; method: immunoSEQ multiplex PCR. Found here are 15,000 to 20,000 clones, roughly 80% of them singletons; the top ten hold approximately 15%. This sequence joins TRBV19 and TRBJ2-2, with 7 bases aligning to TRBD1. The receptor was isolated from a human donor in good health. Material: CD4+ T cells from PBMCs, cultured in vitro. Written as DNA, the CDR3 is TGTGCCAGTAGGAGACAGGGATCGAACACCGGGGAGCTGTTTTTT. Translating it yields CASRRQGSNTGELFF.